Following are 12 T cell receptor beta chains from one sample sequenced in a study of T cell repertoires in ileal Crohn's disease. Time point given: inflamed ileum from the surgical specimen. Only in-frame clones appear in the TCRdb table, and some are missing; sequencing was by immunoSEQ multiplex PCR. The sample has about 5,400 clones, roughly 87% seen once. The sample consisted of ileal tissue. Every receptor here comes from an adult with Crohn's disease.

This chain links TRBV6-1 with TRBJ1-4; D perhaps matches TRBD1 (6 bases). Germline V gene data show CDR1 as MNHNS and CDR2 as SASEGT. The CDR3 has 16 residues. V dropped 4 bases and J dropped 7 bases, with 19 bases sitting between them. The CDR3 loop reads CASSGRQAAGREKLFF. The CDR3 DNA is TGTGCCAGCAGTGGCCGACAGGCGGCCGGTCGTGAAAAACTGTTTTTT.

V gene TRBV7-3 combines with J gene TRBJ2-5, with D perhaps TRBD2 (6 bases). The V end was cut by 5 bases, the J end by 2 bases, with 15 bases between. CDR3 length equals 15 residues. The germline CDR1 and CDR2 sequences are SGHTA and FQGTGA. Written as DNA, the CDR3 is TGTGCCAGCAGCAAATCGGGGGTCCCTCAAGAGACCCAGTACTTC. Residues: CASSKSGVPQETQYF.

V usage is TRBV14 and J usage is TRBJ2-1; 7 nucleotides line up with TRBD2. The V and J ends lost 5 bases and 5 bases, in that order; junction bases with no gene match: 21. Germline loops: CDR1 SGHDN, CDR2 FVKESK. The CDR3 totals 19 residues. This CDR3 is CASSAKLGSWGGLDNEQFF. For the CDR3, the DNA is TGTGCCAGCAGCGCTAAGCTGGGGTCGTGGGGGGGATTAGACAATGAGCAGTTCTTC.

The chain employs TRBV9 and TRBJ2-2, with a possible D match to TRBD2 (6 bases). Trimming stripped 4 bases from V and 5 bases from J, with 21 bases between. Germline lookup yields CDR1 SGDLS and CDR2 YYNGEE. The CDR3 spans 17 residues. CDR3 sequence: CASSPRWVSGETGELFF. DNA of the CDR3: TGTGCCAGCAGCCCCCGGTGGGTTTCGGGAGAAACCGGGGAGCTGTTTTTT.

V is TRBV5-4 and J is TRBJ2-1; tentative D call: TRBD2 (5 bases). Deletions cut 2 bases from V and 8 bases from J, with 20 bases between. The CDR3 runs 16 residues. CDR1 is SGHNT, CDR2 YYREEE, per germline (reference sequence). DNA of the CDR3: TGTGCCAGCAGCTTAGACCTAGCTAGGGCCCTCGATGAGCAGTTCTTC. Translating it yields CASSLDLARALDEQFF.

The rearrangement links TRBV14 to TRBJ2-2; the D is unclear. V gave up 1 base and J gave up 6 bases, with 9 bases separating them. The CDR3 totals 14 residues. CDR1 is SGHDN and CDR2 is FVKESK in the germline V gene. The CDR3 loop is CASSQVSHAGELFF. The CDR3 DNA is TGTGCCAGCAGCCAAGTATCCCACGCCGGGGAGCTGTTTTTT.

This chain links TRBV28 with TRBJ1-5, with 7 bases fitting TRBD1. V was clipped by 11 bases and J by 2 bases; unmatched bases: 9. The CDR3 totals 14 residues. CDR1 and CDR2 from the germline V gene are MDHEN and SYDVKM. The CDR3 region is CAHARGAGNQPQHF. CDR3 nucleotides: TGTGCCCACGCCAGGGGGGCAGGCAATCAGCCCCAGCATTTT.

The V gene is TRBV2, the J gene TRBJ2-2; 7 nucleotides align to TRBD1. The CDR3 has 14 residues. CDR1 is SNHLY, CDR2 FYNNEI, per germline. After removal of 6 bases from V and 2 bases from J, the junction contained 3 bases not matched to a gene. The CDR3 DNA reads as TGTGCCAGCAGGGACAGGCCTAACACCGGGGAGCTGTTTTTT. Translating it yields CASRDRPNTGELFF.

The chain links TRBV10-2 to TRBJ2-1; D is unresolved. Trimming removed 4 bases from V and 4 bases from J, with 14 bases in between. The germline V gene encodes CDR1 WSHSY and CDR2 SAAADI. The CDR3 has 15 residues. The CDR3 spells CASSVTFVAYNEQFF. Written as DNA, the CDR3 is TGCGCCAGCAGTGTGACCTTCGTGGCATACAATGAGCAGTTCTTC.

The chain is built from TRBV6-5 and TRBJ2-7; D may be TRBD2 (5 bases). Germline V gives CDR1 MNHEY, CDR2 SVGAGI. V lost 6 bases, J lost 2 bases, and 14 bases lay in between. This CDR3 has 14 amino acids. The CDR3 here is CASSLGGLAYEQYF. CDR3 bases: TGTGCCAGCAGCTTAGGAGGCCTGGCCTACGAGCAGTACTTC.

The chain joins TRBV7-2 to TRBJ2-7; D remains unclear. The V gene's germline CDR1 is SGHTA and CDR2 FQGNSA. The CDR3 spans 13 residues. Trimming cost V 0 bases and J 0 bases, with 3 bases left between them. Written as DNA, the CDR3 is TGTGCCAGCAGCTTAGCCCTCTCCTACGAGCAGTACTTC. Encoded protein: CASSLALSYEQYF.

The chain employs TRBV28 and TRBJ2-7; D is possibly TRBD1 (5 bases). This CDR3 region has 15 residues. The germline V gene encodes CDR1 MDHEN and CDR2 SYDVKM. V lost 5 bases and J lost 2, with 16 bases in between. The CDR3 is CASSPTDQITYEQYF. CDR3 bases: TGTGCCAGCAGTCCGACAGATCAAATTACCTACGAGCAGTACTTC.